Listed here are 13 T cell receptor beta chains from one sample, sequenced in a study of OX40 agonist ivuxolimab in advanced cancers. The protocol was immunoSEQ multiplex PCR, while the TCRdb copy is restricted to in-frame clones and leaves out a portion. The table shows more than 25,000 clones, with approximately 80% occurring only once. This sample comprised CD4+ or CD8+ T cells sorted from blood, obtained in a trial of the OX40 agonist ivuxolimab. The receptors here all came from an adult with an advanced solid tumor such as melanoma, head and neck, liver or kidney cancer.

The genes are TRBV6-5 and TRBJ1-1; TRBD1 might be the D (5 bases). Trimming cost V 7 bases and J 4 bases, with 7 bases left between them. This CDR3 contains 11 residues. CDR1 and CDR2 (germline): MNHEY, SVGAGI. CDR3 region: CASNGGTEAFF. CDR3 bases: TGTGCCAGCAATGGGGGCACTGAAGCTTTCTTT.

J is TRBJ2-3 and V is TRBV27, with D maybe TRBD1 (6 bases). This CDR3 has 15 residues. Between the trimmed V and J ends, which lost 6 bases and 5 bases, there was a span of 18 bases. Germline loops: CDR1 MNHEY, CDR2 SMNVEV (reference sequence). The CDR3 nucleotides read TGTGCCAGCAGCCCAACCAGGGGTGGGCAAGATACGCAGTATTTT. It encodes CASSPTRGGQDTQYF.

The chain recombines TRBV19 with TRBJ1-5, with D hard to call. The CDR3 is 15 amino acids. Germline CDR1 reads LNHDA; CDR2 reads SQIVND (reference sequence). The V end lost 2 bases, the J end lost 0 bases, and 8 bases lay between the germline ends. As DNA, the CDR3 is TGTGCCAGTAGTATAAACGGGTATAGCAATCAGCCCCAGCATTTT. Protein: CASSINGYSNQPQHF.

V is TRBV7-3 and J is TRBJ2-3; the D gene could be TRBD1 or TRBD2 (5 bases each). The CDR3 spans 13 residues. V dropped 10 bases and J dropped 0 bases, with 11 bases sitting between them. The germline gives CDR1 SGHTA, CDR2 FQGTGA. CDR3 DNA: TGTGCCACCGGGACCGACAGCACAGATACGCAGTATTTT. Residues: CATGTDSTDTQYF.

The chain couples TRBV6-5 to TRBJ1-1; weak D call: TRBD1 (5 bases). Germline V gene sequence: CDR1 MNHEY, CDR2 SVGAGI. V shed 2 bases and J shed 4 bases, with 11 bases lying between them. There are 14 residues in the CDR3. The CDR3 coding sequence is TGTGCCAGCAGTTACGCGGGGGGAGGCACTGAAGCTTTCTTT. It codes for CASSYAGGGTEAFF.

The rearrangement uses TRBV5-1 and TRBJ2-7; D unclear. V lost 4 bases and J 3 bases, leaving 17 bases between the germline ends. Germline CDR1 reads SGHRS; CDR2 reads YFSETQ. This CDR3 is built from 15 residues. CDR3 sequence reads: CASSTTINANYEQYF. For the CDR3, the DNA is TGCGCCAGCAGCACAACTATAAATGCCAACTACGAGCAGTACTTC. Full variable domain (rest looked up from reference TRBV5-1 and TRBJ2-7): KAGVTQTPRYLIKTRGQQVTLSCSPISGHRSVSWYQQTPGQGLQFLFEYFSETQRNKGNFPGRFSGRQFSNSRSEMNVSTLELGDSALYLCASSTTINANYEQYFGPGTRLTVT.

This chain joins TRBV11-2 and TRBJ2-7, with D unresolved. The V gene's germline CDR1 is SGHAT and CDR2 FQNNGV. V lost 2 bases, J lost 2 bases, and 7 bases lay in between. The CDR3 is 13 amino acids. CDR3 amino acids: CASSLSQTYEQYF. CDR3 DNA: TGTGCCAGCAGCTTATCCCAAACCTACGAGCAGTACTTC.

This clone has a single count. The chain combines TRBV19 with TRBJ2-1, with D tentatively TRBD2 (6 bases). The CDR3 has 15 residues. CDR1 and CDR2 (germline): LNHDA, SQIVND (reference sequence). V shed 6 bases and J shed 4 bases, with 16 bases lying between them. The CDR3 is CASSEEGTLYNEQFF. The CDR3, as DNA: TGTGCCAGTAGCGAGGAGGGTACACTTTACAATGAGCAGTTCTTC.

This chain uses TRBV5-1 with TRBJ1-1; D is unresolved. Germline CDR1 is SGHRS and CDR2 is YFSETQ. CDR3 length: 14 residues. The V end lost 2 bases, the J end lost 0 bases, and 8 bases lay between the germline ends. Here the CDR3 DNA reads TGCGCCAGCAGCTTTCAGGTGATGAACACTGAAGCTTTCTTT. Amino acid sequence: CASSFQVMNTEAFF.

The rearrangement joins TRBV6-1 to TRBJ2-3; 8 bases match TRBD1. CDR1 and CDR2 from the germline V gene are MNHNS and SASEGT. CDR3 length equals 15 residues. V dropped 7 bases and J dropped 5; count of bases not matched to a gene: 11. The CDR3 region has the DNA TGTGCCAGCAAGCATTTCTCGGACAGGGTAGATACGCAGTATTTT. Translated, it gives CASKHFSDRVDTQYF.

The table lists this clone with many counts. The V and J genes are TRBV6-5 and TRBJ2-3; 7 bases map to TRBD1. Germline V gene sequence: CDR1 MNHEY, CDR2 SVGAGI. After removal of 6 bases from V and 5 bases from J, the junction contained 5 bases not matched to a gene. The CDR3 spans 13 residues. The CDR3 nucleotides read TGTGCCAGCAGGACAGGGTCGGGAGATACGCAGTATTTT. Translation: CASRTGSGDTQYF.

The chain links TRBV19 to TRBJ2-2, with a weak D call TRBD2 (6 bases). Deletions cut 9 bases from V and 5 bases from J, with 19 bases between. The CDR3 length is 15 residues. Germline V lookup: CDR1 LNHDA, CDR2 SQIVND (reference sequence). For the CDR3, the DNA is TGTGCCAGCTCAGAGGGAGGTAGGAGAACCGGGGAGCTGTTTTTT. This codes for CASSEGGRRTGELFF.

The V and J genes are TRBV9 and TRBJ2-2; a possible D gene is TRBD2 (6 bases). The germline CDR1 and CDR2 sequences are SGDLS and YYNGEE. The CDR3 covers 15 residues. Trimming stripped 3 bases from V and 5 bases from J, with 14 bases between. CDR3 DNA: TGTGCCAGCAGCGCGGGGGTTGGGTTGACCGGGGAGCTGTTTTTT. This translates into CASSAGVGLTGELFF. Using reference TRBV9 and TRBJ2-2 for the parts outside the CDR3, the full variable domain is DSGVTQTPKHLITATGQRVTLRCSPRSGDLSVYWYQQSLDQGLQFLIQYYNGEERAKGNILERFSAQQFPDLHSELNLSSLELGDSALYFCASSAGVGLTGELFFGEGSRLTVL.